Presented here are 10 T cell receptor beta chains from one specimen sequenced in a study of T cells after yellow fever vaccination. TCRdb fed the 5' RACE reads into MiXCR, producing one record per CDR3 protein. The sample holds about 300,000 distinct CDR3 sequences, around 7% seen once. This material consisted of PBMCs, taken around 45 days after the first yellow fever vaccination. The receptor source for this set is a man aged 18-30 years who received the YFV17D yellow fever vaccine.

This clonotype was detected only a few times. The rearrangement joins TRBV28 to TRBJ2-7; D not certain. V shed 5 bases and J shed 4 bases, with 18 bases lying between them. The CDR3 consists of 15 residues. The germline CDR1 and CDR2 sequences are MDHEN and SYDVKM. The chain's CDR3 is CASSDGTRTFYEQYV. The CDR3, as DNA: TGTGCCAGCAGTGACGGCACTCGAACCTTTTACGAGCAGTACGTC.

This chain connects TRBV18 to TRBJ1-1; D is possibly TRBD1 (6 bases). Trimming took off 4 bases at V and 7 bases at J, with 22 bases between the two ends. The CDR3 runs 16 residues. CDR1 and CDR2 from the germline V gene are KGHSH and LQKENI. This chain's CDR3 is CASSLRTGKEADEAFF. The CDR3 DNA reads TGTGCCAGCTCACTTCGCACAGGGAAGGAGGCGGATGAAGCTTTCTTT.

This clonotype was counted many times. The rearrangement uses TRBV5-5 and TRBJ1-1; the D gene is possibly TRBD1 (5 bases). The CDR3 length is 14 residues. Germline V CDR1 and CDR2: SGHKS, YYEKEE (reference sequence). V was cut by 5 bases and J by 11 bases, with 22 bases left in between. The DNA for the CDR3 is TGTGCCAGCAGGTCGATTAGGGGAGGAGTACGCGCTTTCTTT. Protein sequence: CASRSIRGGVRAFF.

This clonotype has just a few counts. The gene calls are TRBV10-3 and TRBJ2-3, with TRBD2 as a possible D gene (7 bases). The CDR3 sequence is 15 residues long. The germline V and J ends were trimmed by 0 bases and 5 bases, with 12 bases remaining between them. Germline V gene lookup returns CDR1 ENHRY and CDR2 SYGVKD. The DNA of the CDR3 is TGTGCCATCAGTGAGTCAGGGGGGGGGCGAGATACGCAGTATTTT. This translates into CAISESGGGRDTQYF.

This clonotype was detected a few times. The CDR3 DNA reads TGCGCCAGCAGTCAAGCCTTAGGGCCGGAGCCCCAGCATTTT. Protein product: CASSQALGPEPQHF. The chain links TRBV23-1 to TRBJ1-5, with D uncertain. TRBV23-1 is recorded as an ORF, its role being uncertain. CDR3 size: 14 residues. Trimming stripped 2 bases from V and 8 bases from J, with 13 bases between.

This clonotype was counted ten times or more. This rearrangement joins TRBV10-1 to TRBJ2-7; 8 bases match TRBD1. Losses at the gene ends were 2 bases for V and 9 bases for J; bases not matched to a gene: 6. Germline V CDR1 and CDR2: WNHNN, SYGVQD (reference sequence). CDR3 size: 13 residues. The CDR3 sequence: CASSERQGFRQYF. The DNA for the CDR3 is TGCGCCAGCAGTGAGAGACAGGGGTTTCGGCAGTACTTC.

This clonotype was seen repeatedly, ten times or more. The V call is TRBV5-1, the J call TRBJ2-5; tentatively, D is TRBD2 (7 bases). Trimming pared 5 bases from V and 1 base from J, leaving 12 bases between. The CDR3 is 14 amino acids. The germline V gene encodes CDR1 SGHRS and CDR2 YFSETQ. The chain's CDR3 is CASSRGGVQETQYF. CDR3 coding DNA: TGCGCCAGCAGTAGGGGGGGCGTCCAAGAGACCCAGTACTTC.

This clonotype came up a few times. The chain joins TRBV7-2 to TRBJ2-3, with D possibly being TRBD2 (5 bases). CDR1 SGHTA and CDR2 FQGNSA come from the germline V gene. The germline V and J ends were trimmed by 3 bases and 3 bases, with 13 bases remaining between them. The CDR3 is 15 amino acids. CDR3 nucleotides: TGTGCCAGCAGCTTCGCAGGACTTTTTACAGATACGCAGTATTTT. This encodes CASSFAGLFTDTQYF.

Only a few counts were recorded for this clonotype. This chain joins TRBV29-1 and TRBJ2-5; D possibly corresponds to TRBD1 (5 bases). Trimming pared 5 bases from V and 3 bases from J, leaving 16 bases between. Germline V gene lookup returns CDR1 SQVTM and CDR2 ANQGSEA. CDR3 size: 14 residues. The CDR3 DNA follows: TGCAGCGTTTTCTCTGGACACCAAAAAGAGACCCAGTACTTC. This encodes CSVFSGHQKETQYF.

This clonotype has a count of ten or more. This chain joins TRBV5-1 and TRBJ2-7, with D uncertain. Germline values: CDR1 SGHRS, CDR2 YFSETQ. Trimming stripped 4 bases from V and 2 bases from J, with 13 bases between. The CDR3 totals 14 residues. CDR3: CASSPPGQAYEQYF. The DNA of the CDR3 is TGCGCCAGCAGCCCCCCCGGTCAGGCCTACGAGCAGTACTTC.